This note documents a single T cell receptor beta chain sequence. Its specificity is unknown. The sample is drawn from a study of vaccination and CD4 T cells after COVID-19. The study sequenced cultured CD4+ T cell DNA using the Oncomine TCR Beta short-read assay. MiXCR was run by TCRdb on the PCR reads, yielding one entry per CDR3 protein. Of fewer than 15,000 distinct CDR3 sequences listed, less than 80% are singletons. Noted treatment: roughly 11-day PBMC culture with coronavirus spike peptide pools or control peptides (ViraFEST assay). Antigen-specific T cell expansion with peptide pools preceded TCR sequencing in the ViraFEST approach. Positive PCR tests came between March and December 2020, ahead of the US Alpha, Beta and Delta variants. The V gene lost 5 bases and the J gene lost 1 base, with 14 bases spanning the gap. The CDR3 consists of 16 residues. The V gene's germline CDR1 is SGHTA and CDR2 FQGNSA.

This sequence was found in a human donor who had recovered from COVID-19. Material: CD4+ T cells from blood, cultured in vitro. The rearrangement links TRBV7-2 to TRBJ2-2; D is perhaps TRBD1 (7 bases). CDR3 nucleotides: TGTGCCAGCAGCCCAGGGGGGACCGAGAACACCGGGGAGCTGTTTTTT. The encoded protein is CASSPGGTENTGELFF.